The clone carrying this TCR beta chain was seen many times. Germline CDR1 is SEHNR and CDR2 is FQNEAQ (reference sequence). J gave up 6 bases and V 1 base, and 3 bases lay outside the gene matches. The CDR3 loop spans 15 amino acids. This entry comes from a study of T cell repertoires in cytomegalovirus infection. Via MiXCR, TCRdb re-called the reads, giving one row per CDR3 protein. The sample consists of approximately 500,000 distinct CDR3 sequences, roughly 10% of them appearing once. The chain recombines TRBV7-9 with TRBJ2-3; TRBD2 matches at 11 bases. The sample comprised PBMCs. This clonotype originated in a human donor in good health (CMV status not recorded). Some clones in this sample may be carry-over from other donors' samples. CDR3 residues: CASSLETSGVDTQYF. CDR3 bases: TGTGCCAGCAGCTTAGAGACTAGCGGGGTTGATACGCAGTATTTT.